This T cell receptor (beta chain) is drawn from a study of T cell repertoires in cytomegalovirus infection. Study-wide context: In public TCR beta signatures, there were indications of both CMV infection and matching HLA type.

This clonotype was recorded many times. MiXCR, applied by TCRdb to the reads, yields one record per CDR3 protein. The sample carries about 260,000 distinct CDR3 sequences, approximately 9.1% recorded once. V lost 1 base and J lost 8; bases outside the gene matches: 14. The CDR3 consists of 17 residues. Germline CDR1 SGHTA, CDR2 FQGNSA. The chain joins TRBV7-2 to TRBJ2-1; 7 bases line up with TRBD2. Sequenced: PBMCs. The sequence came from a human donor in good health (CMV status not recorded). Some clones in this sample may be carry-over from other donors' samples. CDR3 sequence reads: CASSLEASGPSGDEQFF. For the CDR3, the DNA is TGTGCCAGCAGCTTAGAGGCTAGCGGTCCTTCCGGGGATGAGCAGTTCTTC.